Below are 29 T cell receptor beta chains sequenced from a single sample in a study of early stage breast cancer tumors. Generated by immunoSEQ multiplex PCR, the TCRdb table keeps only in-frame clones and is missing some. The sample contains roughly 53,000 clones, 85% to 95% of which appear only once. The sequenced sample was blood. The receptor set was obtained from a person aged 65 to 79 with breast cancer.

The chain carries TRBV5-1 and TRBJ2-1; TRBD2 aligns across 8 bases. The germline CDR1 and CDR2 sequences are SGHRS and YFSETQ. CDR3 length equals 14 residues. The junction had 8 bases not matched to a gene; V was cut back by 6 bases and J by 6 bases. CDR3 region: CASTPGLEVNEQFF. The CDR3 coding sequence is TGCGCCAGCACCCCGGGACTAGAAGTCAATGAGCAGTTCTTC.

The chain has TRBV30 and TRBJ2-1; 8 nucleotides match TRBD1. Germline V gene sequence: CDR1 GTSNPN, CDR2 SVGIG (reference sequence). The CDR3 contains 13 residues. J gave up 1 base and V 7 bases, and 3 bases lay outside the gene matches. The CDR3 region is CAFDRGSYNEQFF. The CDR3 DNA follows: TGTGCCTTCGACAGGGGATCCTACAATGAGCAGTTCTTC.

This rearrangement joins TRBV5-1 to TRBJ2-2, with a possible D match to TRBD2 (5 bases). V dropped 7 bases and J dropped 3 bases, with 16 bases sitting between them. Per germline, CDR1 SGHRS and CDR2 YFSETQ. The CDR3 runs 15 residues. The chain's CDR3 is CASGNTRVDTGELFF. DNA for the CDR3: TGCGCCAGCGGGAATACTAGAGTAGACACCGGGGAGCTGTTTTTT.

The J gene is TRBJ1-1, the V gene TRBV18, with 9 bases aligning to TRBD1. Unmatched junction bases numbered 6, after V lost 3 bases and J lost 1 base. This CDR3 is built from 16 residues. Germline assignment: CDR1 KGHSH and CDR2 LQKENI. The CDR3 spells CASSPQGTGQNTEAFF. As DNA, the CDR3 is TGTGCCAGCTCACCCCAAGGGACAGGGCAGAACACTGAAGCTTTCTTT.

The chain links TRBV4-3 to TRBJ2-6, with a possible D match to TRBD1 (5 bases). V lost 0 bases to trimming and J lost 2 bases, with 14 bases between them. The CDR3 contains 18 residues. Germline loops: CDR1 LGHNA, CDR2 YSLEER. CDR3 in DNA: TGCGCCAGCAGCCAAGATCATACAGGATCCGCTGGGGCCAACGTCCTGACTTTC. This encodes CASSQDHTGSAGANVLTF.

The V and J genes are TRBV6-1 and TRBJ2-5; 10 bases agree with TRBD1. CDR3 size: 15 residues. V shed 5 bases, J shed 3 bases, and the junction held 6 bases outside the gene matches. Germline values: CDR1 MNHNS, CDR2 SASEGT. In DNA form, the CDR3 reads TGTGCCAGCAGTAATAGACAGGGGGCTAAAGAGACCCAGTACTTC. Translation gives CASSNRQGAKETQYF.

The CDR3 here is CASRAEEEQFF. The CDR3 DNA sequence: TGTGCCAGCAGGGCCGAGGAGGAGCAGTTCTTC. The chain joins TRBV7-9 to TRBJ2-1; no reliable D call. Trimming took 6 bases from V and 10 from J, leaving 10 bases between them. The V gene's germline CDR1 is SEHNR and CDR2 FQNEAQ (reference sequence). CDR3 length: 11 residues.

CDR3 DNA sequence: TGCGCCAGCAGCACATGGACAGGGAGTCAGACTGAAGCTTTCTTT. It translates to CASSTWTGSQTEAFF. The chain recombines TRBV5-1 with TRBJ1-1; 8 bases are a match to TRBD1. The CDR3 has 15 amino acids. The V segment lost 4 bases and the J segment 5 bases; nucleotides outside the gene matches: 10. The germline V gene encodes CDR1 SGHRS and CDR2 YFSETQ.

This clone is a singleton in its sample. The chain has TRBV6-1 and TRBJ1-1, with D possibly matching TRBD1 (5 bases). V was trimmed by 8 bases and J by 2 bases, leaving 15 bases between them. Germline CDR1 reads MNHNS; CDR2 reads SASEGT. This CDR3 is 14 amino acids long. The CDR3 coding sequence is TGTGCCAGCGAAATGGGGAGGGGAAACACTGAAGCTTTCTTT. Its translation: CASEMGRGNTEAFF.

V usage is TRBV18 and J usage is TRBJ1-5, with TRBD1 as a possible D gene (5 bases). The germline V gene has CDR1 KGHSH and CDR2 LQKENI. V was clipped by 6 bases and J by 7 bases, with 16 bases between them. The CDR3 is 14 residues long. The CDR3 sequence is CASSPTGERQPQHF. The DNA for the CDR3 is TGTGCCAGCTCCCCAACGGGGGAAAGGCAGCCCCAGCATTTT. The full variable domain, completed using reference TRBV18 and TRBJ1-5, is NAGVMQNPRHLVRRRGQEARLRCSPMKGHSHVYWYRQLPEEGLKFMVYLQKENIIDESGMPKERFSAEFPKEGPSILRIQQVVRGDSAAYFCASSPTGERQPQHFGDGTRLSIL.

The J gene is TRBJ2-7, the V gene TRBV27; the match to TRBD1 covers 9 bases. This CDR3 is 17 amino acids long. Germline V gene sequence: CDR1 MNHEY, CDR2 SMNVEV (reference sequence). Trimming cost V 4 bases and J 4 bases; bases outside gene matches: 14. The CDR3 reads CASSSHSLRDREYEQYF. CDR3 DNA: TGTGCCAGCAGTTCCCATTCCCTTCGGGACAGGGAGTACGAGCAGTACTTC.

This clone has only one observation. CDR3 loop: CASRELAGETYEQYF. The CDR3 bases are TGCGCCAGCAGAGAGCTAGCGGGGGAGACCTACGAGCAGTACTTC. The chain is built from TRBV5-1 and TRBJ2-7, with 10 bases fitting TRBD2. V lost 5 bases, J lost 2 bases, and 7 bases stayed unmatched. This CDR3 is built from 15 residues. The germline V gene has CDR1 SGHRS and CDR2 YFSETQ. The variable domain in full, completed from reference TRBV5-1 and TRBJ2-7, reads KAGVTQTPRYLIKTRGQQVTLSCSPISGHRSVSWYQQTPGQGLQFLFEYFSETQRNKGNFPGRFSGRQFSNSRSEMNVSTLELGDSALYLCASRELAGETYEQYFGPGTRLTVT.

The rearrangement links TRBV9 to TRBJ2-3; perhaps TRBD1 as D (5 bases). This CDR3 has 15 amino acids. With 3 bases removed from V and 3 bases from J, the gap between germline ends came to 14 bases. Germline CDR1 SGDLS, CDR2 YYNGEE. The DNA for the CDR3 is TGTGCCAGCAGCGCAATCGCAGGGATGACAGATACGCAGTATTTT. Its translation is CASSAIAGMTDTQYF.

The V and J genes are TRBV30 and TRBJ1-6; D gene uncertain. The V gene lost 2 bases and the J gene lost 9 bases, with 14 bases spanning the gap. Germline V lookup: CDR1 GTSNPN, CDR2 SVGIG (reference sequence). The CDR3 consists of 14 residues. The chain's CDR3 is CAWSPHYGVSPLHF. The CDR3 bases are TGTGCCTGGAGTCCCCACTACGGGGTTTCACCCCTCCACTTT.

The chain has TRBV19 and TRBJ1-2, with D perhaps TRBD1 (5 bases). The V end lost 1 base, the J end lost 4 bases, and 16 bases lay between the germline ends. The CDR3 has 16 residues. Germline lookup yields CDR1 LNHDA and CDR2 SQIVND (reference sequence). The CDR3 protein is CASSIGGLPPGYGYTF. The CDR3, as DNA: TGTGCCAGTAGTATAGGGGGACTCCCCCCGGGCTATGGCTACACCTTC.

V gene TRBV4-3 combines with J gene TRBJ1-2; 12 bases fit TRBD1. The CDR3 has 16 amino acids. Germline CDR1 LGHNA, CDR2 YSLEER. Trimming took 0 bases from V and 11 from J; bases not matched to a gene: 10. This CDR3 reads CASSQDGTGGEIAYTF. CDR3 bases: TGCGCCAGCAGCCAAGACGGGACAGGGGGCGAAATTGCTTACACCTTC.

The chain recombines TRBV4-3 with TRBJ1-2, with 9 bases identical to TRBD1. Losses at the gene ends were 0 bases for V and 4 bases for J; bases not matched to a gene: 12. Germline CDR1 is LGHNA and CDR2 is YSLEER. The CDR3 is 18 amino acids. CDR3 nucleotides: TGCGCCAGCAGCCAAGATCGCCGGGACAGGGTAGGGACCTATGGCTACACCTTC. This translates into CASSQDRRDRVGTYGYTF.

The DNA of the CDR3 is TGCGCCAGCAGCCAACCGGGACAGCTGAACACTGAAGCTTTCTTT. Its protein product is CASSQPGQLNTEAFF. The V gene is TRBV4-1, the J gene TRBJ1-1; 7 bases align to TRBD1. This CDR3 has 15 residues. The junction had 3 bases not matched to a gene; V was cut back by 2 bases and J by 0 bases. CDR1 is MGHRA, CDR2 YSYEKL, per germline.

V is TRBV7-9 and J is TRBJ2-1; 10 positions match TRBD2. This CDR3 contains 16 residues. V shed 4 bases and J 5 bases; nucleotides not matched to a gene: 8. Germline CDR1 and CDR2: SEHNR and FQNEAQ (reference sequence). For the CDR3, the DNA is TGTGCCAGCAGCTGGGCTAGCGGGAGTGGGGACAATGAGCAGTTCTTC. Protein: CASSWASGSGDNEQFF.

The chain employs TRBV18 and TRBJ2-7, with D perhaps matching TRBD2 (6 bases). V was shortened by 1 base and J by 3 bases, with 13 bases between the two germline ends. CDR3 length equals 15 residues. CDR1 and CDR2 (germline): KGHSH, LQKENI. The CDR3 sequence is CASSPRRGDHYEQYF. In nucleotides, the CDR3 is TGTGCCAGCTCACCACGGAGGGGCGACCACTACGAGCAGTACTTC.

V usage is TRBV7-8 and J usage is TRBJ1-1; a weak D match, TRBD1 (6 bases). V shed 5 bases and J shed 1 base, with 23 bases lying between them. From germline, CDR1 is SGHVS and CDR2 FQNEAQ. The CDR3 totals 18 residues. CDR3 DNA: TGTGCCAGCAGCCCTAGGGGTCTCAGGGGTTGGGGGAACACTGAAGCTTTCTTT. As protein: CASSPRGLRGWGNTEAFF. Full variable domain (outside the CDR3, taken from reference TRBV7-8 and TRBJ1-1): GAGVSQSPRYKVAKRGQDVALRCDPISGHVSLFWYQQALGQGPEFLTYFQNEAQLDKSGLPSDRFFAERPEGSVSTLKIQRTQQEDSAVYLCASSPRGLRGWGNTEAFFGQGTRLTVV.

The chain employs TRBV6-1 and TRBJ1-2, with 9 bases lining up with TRBD1. The CDR3 extends over 15 amino acids. J was trimmed by 4 bases and V by 4 bases; bases with no gene match: 7. Looked up from germline, CDR1 is MNHNS and CDR2 is SASEGT. The CDR3 here is CASSANRGQTYGYTF. The CDR3, as DNA: TGTGCCAGCAGTGCCAACAGGGGGCAGACCTATGGCTACACCTTC.

The chain recombines TRBV5-1 with TRBJ1-2; 8 positions match TRBD1. Losses at the gene ends were 0 bases for V and 8 bases for J; bases not matched to a gene: 6. There are 14 residues in the CDR3. Per germline, CDR1 SGHRS and CDR2 YFSETQ. The chain's CDR3 is CASSLAVTGGGYTF. CDR3 bases: TGCGCCAGCAGCTTGGCCGTCACAGGGGGGGGCTACACCTTC.

The CDR3 spells CASSGAPVGLAGGPGEQFF. CDR3 DNA sequence: TGTGCCAGCAGCGGAGCTCCCGTCGGACTAGCGGGAGGGCCGGGTGAGCAGTTCTTC. This chain connects TRBV11-2 to TRBJ2-1; 15 positions match TRBD2. The CDR3 has 19 amino acids. CDR1 and CDR2 (germline): SGHAT, FQNNGV. J gave up 9 bases and V 5 bases, and 17 bases lay outside the gene matches.

The genes are TRBV7-9 and TRBJ1-4; a weak D match, TRBD1 (6 bases). The ends were cut back, 4 bases at V and 7 bases at J, with 13 bases in the middle. Germline CDR1 is SEHNR and CDR2 is FQNEAQ (reference sequence). This CDR3 comprises 14 residues. The CDR3 DNA is TGTGCCAGCAGCTCGGACAGACTGGGTGAAAAACTGTTTTTT. It translates to CASSSDRLGEKLFF.

This clone was observed a single time. The chain carries TRBV7-3 and TRBJ1-1; TRBD1 might be the D (5 bases). The V and J ends lost 7 bases and 1 base respectively, with 10 bases between them. This CDR3 is built from 13 residues. CDR1 is SGHTA and CDR2 is FQGTGA in the germline V gene. Here the CDR3 DNA reads TGTGCCAGCACCAGGGCCCCGAACACTGAAGCTTTCTTT. Translating gives CASTRAPNTEAFF.

The chain couples TRBV7-2 to TRBJ2-7, with no clear D. The V gene lost 3 bases and the J gene lost 6 bases, with 6 bases spanning the gap. Germline CDR1 reads SGHTA; CDR2 reads FQGNSA. The CDR3 is 11 amino acids. The CDR3 DNA reads as TGTGCCAGCAGCTTTGCGAGCGAGCAGTACTTC. It yields the protein CASSFASEQYF.

The gene calls are TRBV19 and TRBJ2-5, with 9 bases aligning to TRBD2. The germline gives CDR1 LNHDA, CDR2 SQIVND (reference sequence). This CDR3 is built from 16 residues. V trimming: 4 bases; J trimming: 4 bases; junction bases outside the gene matches: 10. This chain's CDR3 is CASSNAQTSGGETQYF. DNA of the CDR3: TGTGCCAGTAGTAACGCCCAGACTAGCGGTGGAGAGACCCAGTACTTC.

The gene calls are TRBV7-2 and TRBJ2-3, with D perhaps matching TRBD2 (6 bases). Germline V CDR1 and CDR2: SGHTA, FQGNSA. The ends were cut back, 3 bases at V and 8 bases at J, with 12 bases in the middle. This CDR3 is 13 amino acids long. CDR3 sequence reads: CASSFKWEATQYF. DNA for the CDR3: TGTGCCAGCAGCTTTAAGTGGGAGGCTACGCAGTATTTT.